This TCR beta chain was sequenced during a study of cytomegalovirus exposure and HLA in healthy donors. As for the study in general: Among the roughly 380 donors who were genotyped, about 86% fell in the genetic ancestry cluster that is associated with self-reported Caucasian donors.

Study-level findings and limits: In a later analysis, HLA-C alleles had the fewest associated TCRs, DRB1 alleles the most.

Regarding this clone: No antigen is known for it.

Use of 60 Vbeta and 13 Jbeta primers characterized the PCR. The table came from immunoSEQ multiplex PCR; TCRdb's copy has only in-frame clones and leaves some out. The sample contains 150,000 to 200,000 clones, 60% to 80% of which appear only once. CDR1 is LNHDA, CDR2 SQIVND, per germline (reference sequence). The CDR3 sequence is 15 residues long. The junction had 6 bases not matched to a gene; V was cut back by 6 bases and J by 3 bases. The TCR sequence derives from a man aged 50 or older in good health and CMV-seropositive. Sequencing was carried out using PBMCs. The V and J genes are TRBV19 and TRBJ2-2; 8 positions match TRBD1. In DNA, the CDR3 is TGTGCCAGTAGACCGGGACAGGTCCACACCGGGGAGCTGTTTTTT. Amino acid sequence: CASRPGQVHTGELFF.